These 4 T cell receptor beta chains came from one sample sequenced in a study of blood T cell repertoires in COVID-19. The data were produced by immunoSEQ multiplex PCR, yet TCRdb's version contains in-frame clones alone and is incomplete. The table records roughly 280,000 clones, roughly 90% of them present only once. The sequencing sample was made of PBMCs or T cells enriched from blood (not recorded which). The receptors were gathered from a woman in her fifties or sixties who had recovered from COVID-19.

This clone has more than one count but fewer than ten. This rearrangement joins TRBV6-5 to TRBJ1-6, with 7 bases that match TRBD1. There are 13 residues in the CDR3. With 6 bases clipped from V and 6 bases from J, the junction kept 2 bases outside the gene matches. The V gene's germline CDR1 is MNHEY and CDR2 SVGAGI. This CDR3 reads CASRTGVNSPLHF. The CDR3 nucleotides read TGTGCCAGCAGAACAGGGGTTAATTCACCCCTCCACTTT.

The V call is TRBV28, the J call TRBJ1-1; a possible D gene is TRBD1 (6 bases). Trimming removed 3 bases at V and 0 bases at J, with 20 bases between. CDR1 is MDHEN and CDR2 is SYDVKM in the germline V gene. The CDR3 is 18 residues long. Here the CDR3 reads CASSLADSGSELNTEAFF. CDR3 coding DNA: TGTGCCAGCAGTTTGGCGGACAGTGGTTCGGAGCTGAACACTGAAGCTTTCTTT.

V and J are TRBV7-9 and TRBJ2-1; 11 bases fit TRBD1. V trimming: 5 bases; J trimming: 8 bases; junction bases outside the gene matches: 11. The CDR3 runs to 16 residues. Germline V gene lookup returns CDR1 SEHNR and CDR2 FQNEAQ (reference sequence). CDR3 loop: CASSTRDRGYGDEQFF. CDR3 nucleotides: TGTGCCAGCAGCACCCGGGACAGGGGGTATGGAGATGAGCAGTTCTTC.

This clone has just one count. The chain uses TRBV7-2 and TRBJ2-7, with D possibly TRBD1 on 6 matching bases. Looked up from germline, CDR1 is SGHTA and CDR2 is FQGNSA. This CDR3 contains 14 residues. V dropped 5 bases and J dropped 5 bases, with 16 bases sitting between them. CDR3 coding DNA: TGTGCCAGCAGCCCCGCCCTTCGGGACAACGAGCAGTACTTC. This codes for CASSPALRDNEQYF.